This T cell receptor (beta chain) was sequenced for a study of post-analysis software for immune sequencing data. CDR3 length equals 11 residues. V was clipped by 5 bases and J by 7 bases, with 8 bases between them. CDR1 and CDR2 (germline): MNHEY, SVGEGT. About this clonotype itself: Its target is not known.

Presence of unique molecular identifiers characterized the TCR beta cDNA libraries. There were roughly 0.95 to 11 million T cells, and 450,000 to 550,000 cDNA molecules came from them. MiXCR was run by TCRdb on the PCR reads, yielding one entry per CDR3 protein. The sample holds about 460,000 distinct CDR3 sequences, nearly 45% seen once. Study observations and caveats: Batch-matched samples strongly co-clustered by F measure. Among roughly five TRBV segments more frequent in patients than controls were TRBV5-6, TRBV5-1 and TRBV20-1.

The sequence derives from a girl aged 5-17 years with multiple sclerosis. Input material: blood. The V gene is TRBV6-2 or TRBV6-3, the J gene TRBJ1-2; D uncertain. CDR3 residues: CASSRLGGYTF. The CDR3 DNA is TGTGCCAGCAGTCGACTGGGTGGCTACACCTTC.